This paragraph covers one T cell receptor beta chain sequence. The data belong to a study of blood T cell repertoires in COVID-19. Looking at the study overall: Acute and convalescent COVID-19 samples came from the United States, Italy and Spain. Sources were T cells, B-cell-depleted T cells, or PBMCs; the material itself was cDNA or gDNA.

Germline V lookup: CDR1 SQVTM, CDR2 ANQGSEA. The V and J ends lost 4 bases and 1 base respectively, with 7 bases between them. This CDR3 spans 13 amino acids. In the original processing: Counts of nucleated cells, estimated from reference gene primer amplification, were obtained. Repertoires were generated with immunoSEQ multiplex PCR, while TCRdb's copy carries only in-frame clones and drops some. The D gene and trimming were derived from the DNA, and the V and J assignments and clone size from that table. The sample consists of 120,000 or so clones, approximately 91% of them appearing once. The V call is TRBV29-1, the J call TRBJ2-2; no clear D. Material: peripheral blood. The clonotype comes from an elderly woman with acute or convalescent COVID-19. The CDR3 bases are TGCAGCGTTGGTTCCATGAACACCGGGGAGCTGTTTTTT. This gives the protein CSVGSMNTGELFF.